This T cell receptor beta chain originates from a study of shared T cell receptors in the human thymus (dated by TCRdb to 2020 to 2023). With regard to the full study: The study examined how the human thymus generates shared, self-reactive T-cell receptor alpha chains.

Regarding this clone: The antigen this receptor binds is unknown. No qualities accompany the bases; no much larger clone lies one base away.

Receptor libraries were prepared by the immunoSEQ multiplex PCR assay. TCRdb limited this immuneACCESS table to in-frame rearrangements with V and J called. A share of clones is missing; checked studies link under half to unresolved V genes, and the rest is unexplained. The sample yields hundreds of thousands of clones; around 78% were counted once. The ten largest account for 0.013% of the sample. The V end loses 7 bases and the J end loses 4 bases, and a stretch of 18 bases separates them. The CDR1 and CDR2 encoded by the germline V gene are SGHDT and YYEEEE. The CDR3 goes from the cysteine to the phenylalanine over 15 residues. Kept here is only the CDR3 DNA, which spans 45 bases and is read in frame from base 1. In addition, the sample was reused for a study of human thymus T cells. According to the second study: In Finland, the donors were immunologically healthy infants who were having open corrective cardiac surgery for congenital heart defects. Thymus tissue was obtained as surgical resects removed during corrective cardiac surgery. Both the thymic and the peripheral blood repertoires appeared to show biased V and J gene segment usage. The related research reported highly overlapping thymic TCR repertoires among unrelated individuals. The study described the TCR alpha and beta repertoires in fewer than 10 infant thymus samples and four matching peripheral blood samples. The infant donors were roughly 7 to 244 days old, and the cohort included about 6 males and two females. After being mechanically released from the tissue, thymocytes were kept at -70 degrees C in pellets of about 8.5-32 million cells. A QIAsymphony instrument was used to extract genomic DNA from the frozen cell pellets. The immunoSEQ multiplex PCR assay was used to amplify the TCRB and TCRAD loci from a standardized amount of quality-controlled genomic DNA. The amplicons spanned the V(D)J region and were long enough to cover the CDR3 and allow V and J genes to be identified. The amplicons were sequenced on an Illumina platform via the commercial immunoSEQ service. Primer bias and sequencing errors were corrected as previously described, and TCRAD and TCRB definitions were based on the IMGT database. The repertoires were analysed using immunoSEQ Analyzer 3.0 and VDJTools for basic statistics, V/J segment usage, diversity estimates, rarefaction and pairwise overlap. To estimate diversity, the Chao1, ChaoE, Efron-Thisted, Shannon and inverse Simpson indices were applied, and diversity was also estimated on datasets down-sampled to the smallest sample. Repertoire overlap used strict matching of CDR3 nucleotide sequence, V gene and J gene, with Jaccard-based multidimensional scaling clustering. On average, approximately 860,000 unique TCRB clonotypes were obtained from thymus samples, compared with roughly 84,000 from blood samples.

The receptor was isolated from a boy younger than two with a congenital heart defect. Donor details come from another sample of the same person, matched by shared clones. Sequenced: thymocytes. The V and J segments used are TRBV5-6 and TRBJ1-5; the D segment could be TRBD1, given 5 matching bases. CDR3 reads: CASRRLAKGNQPQHF. DNA sequence: TGTGCCAGCCGGCGATTGGCGAAGGGGAATCAGCCCCAGCATTTT.